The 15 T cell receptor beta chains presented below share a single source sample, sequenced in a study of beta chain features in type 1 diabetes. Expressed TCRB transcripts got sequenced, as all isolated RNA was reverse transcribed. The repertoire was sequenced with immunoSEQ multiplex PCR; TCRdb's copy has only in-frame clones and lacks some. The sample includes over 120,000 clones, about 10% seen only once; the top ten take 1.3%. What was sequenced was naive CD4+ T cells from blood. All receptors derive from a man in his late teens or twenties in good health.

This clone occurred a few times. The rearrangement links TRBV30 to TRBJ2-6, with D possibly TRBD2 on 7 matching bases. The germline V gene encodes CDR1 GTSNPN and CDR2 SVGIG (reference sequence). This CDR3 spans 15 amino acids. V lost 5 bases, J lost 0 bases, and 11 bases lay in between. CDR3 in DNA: TGTGCCTGGGGGGGGGCGGGCTCTGGGGCCAACGTCCTGACTTTC. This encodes CAWGGAGSGANVLTF.

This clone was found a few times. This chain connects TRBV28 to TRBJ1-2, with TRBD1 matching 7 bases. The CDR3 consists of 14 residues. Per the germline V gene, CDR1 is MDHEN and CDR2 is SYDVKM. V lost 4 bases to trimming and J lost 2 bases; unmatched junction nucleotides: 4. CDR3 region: CASSSTGWNYGYTF. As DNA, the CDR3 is TGTGCCAGCAGTTCGACAGGGTGGAACTATGGCTACACCTTC.

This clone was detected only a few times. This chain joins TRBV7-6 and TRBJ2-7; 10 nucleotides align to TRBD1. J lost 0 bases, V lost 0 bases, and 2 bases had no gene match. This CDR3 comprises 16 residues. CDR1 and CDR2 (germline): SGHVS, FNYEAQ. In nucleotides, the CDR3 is TGTGCCAGCAGCTTAGCCGGGGACAGGGGCTCCTACGAGCAGTACTTC. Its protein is CASSLAGDRGSYEQYF.

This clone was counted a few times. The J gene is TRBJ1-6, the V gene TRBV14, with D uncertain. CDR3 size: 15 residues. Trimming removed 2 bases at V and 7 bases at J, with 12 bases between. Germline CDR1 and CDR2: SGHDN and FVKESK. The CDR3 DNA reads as TGTGCCAGCAGCCAACAGCAGGCAGAAAATTCACCCCTCCACTTT. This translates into CASSQQQAENSPLHF.

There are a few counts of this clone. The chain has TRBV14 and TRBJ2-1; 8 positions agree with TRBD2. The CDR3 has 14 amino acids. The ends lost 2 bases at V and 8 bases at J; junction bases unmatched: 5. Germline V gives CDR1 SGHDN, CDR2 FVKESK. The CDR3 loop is CASSQTRRGDEQFF. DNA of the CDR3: TGTGCCAGCAGCCAAACGAGGCGGGGGGATGAGCAGTTCTTC. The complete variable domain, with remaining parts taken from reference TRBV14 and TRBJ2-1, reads EAGVTQFPSHSVIEKGQTVTLRCDPISGHDNLYWYRRVMGKEIKFLLHFVKESKQDESGMPNNRFLAERTGGTYSTLKVQPAELEDSGVYFCASSQTRRGDEQFFGPGTRLTVL.

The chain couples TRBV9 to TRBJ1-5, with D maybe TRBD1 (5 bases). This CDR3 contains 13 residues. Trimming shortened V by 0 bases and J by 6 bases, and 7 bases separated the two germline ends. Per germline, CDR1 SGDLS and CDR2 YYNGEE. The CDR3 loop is CASSVGRVQPQHF. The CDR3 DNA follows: TGTGCCAGCAGCGTAGGCAGGGTTCAGCCCCAGCATTTT.

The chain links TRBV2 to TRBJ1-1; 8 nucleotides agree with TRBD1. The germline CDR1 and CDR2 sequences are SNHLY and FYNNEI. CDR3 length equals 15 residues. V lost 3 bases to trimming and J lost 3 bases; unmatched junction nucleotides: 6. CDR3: CASSDDRGSDTEAFF. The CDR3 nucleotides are TGTGCCAGCAGTGATGACAGGGGTTCGGACACTGAAGCTTTCTTT.

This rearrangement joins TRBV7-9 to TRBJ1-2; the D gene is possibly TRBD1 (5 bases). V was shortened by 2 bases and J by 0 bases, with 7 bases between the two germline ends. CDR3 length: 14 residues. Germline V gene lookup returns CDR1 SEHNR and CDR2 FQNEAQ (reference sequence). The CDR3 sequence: CASSLSGPNYGYTF. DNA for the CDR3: TGTGCCAGCAGCTTATCAGGGCCTAACTATGGCTACACCTTC.

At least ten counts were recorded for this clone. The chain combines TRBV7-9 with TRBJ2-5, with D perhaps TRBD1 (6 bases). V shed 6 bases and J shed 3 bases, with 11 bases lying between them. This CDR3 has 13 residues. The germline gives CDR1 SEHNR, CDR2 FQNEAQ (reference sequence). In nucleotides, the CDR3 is TGTGCCAGCAGTTCAACAGGGAAAGAGACCCAGTACTTC. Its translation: CASSSTGKETQYF.

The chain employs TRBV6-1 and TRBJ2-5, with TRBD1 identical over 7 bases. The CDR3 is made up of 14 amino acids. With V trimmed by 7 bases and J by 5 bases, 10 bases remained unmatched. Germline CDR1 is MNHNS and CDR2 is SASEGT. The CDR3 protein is CASISTGLVETQYF. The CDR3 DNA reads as TGTGCCAGCATTTCGACAGGGTTGGTGGAGACCCAGTACTTC.

The CDR3 sequence: CASSINGEGSNEQFF. Here the CDR3 DNA reads TGTGCCAGTAGTATAAATGGGGAGGGCAGCAATGAGCAGTTCTTC. J is TRBJ2-1 and V is TRBV19, with 7 positions matching TRBD2. The V gene's germline CDR1 is LNHDA and CDR2 SQIVND (reference sequence). This CDR3 is built from 15 residues. J was trimmed by 6 bases and V by 2 bases; bases with no gene match: 7.

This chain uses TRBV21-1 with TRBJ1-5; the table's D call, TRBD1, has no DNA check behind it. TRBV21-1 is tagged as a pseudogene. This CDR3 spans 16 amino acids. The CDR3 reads CASSRRQTNSNQPQHF. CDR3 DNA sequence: TGTGCCAGCAGCCGGAGACAGACGAATAGCAATCAGCCCCAGCATTTT.

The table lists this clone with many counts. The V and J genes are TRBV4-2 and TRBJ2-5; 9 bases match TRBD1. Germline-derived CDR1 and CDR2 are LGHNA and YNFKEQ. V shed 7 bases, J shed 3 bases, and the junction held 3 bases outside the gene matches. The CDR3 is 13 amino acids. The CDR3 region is CASTRTGEETQYF. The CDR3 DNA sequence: TGTGCCAGCACGCGGACAGGGGAAGAGACCCAGTACTTC.

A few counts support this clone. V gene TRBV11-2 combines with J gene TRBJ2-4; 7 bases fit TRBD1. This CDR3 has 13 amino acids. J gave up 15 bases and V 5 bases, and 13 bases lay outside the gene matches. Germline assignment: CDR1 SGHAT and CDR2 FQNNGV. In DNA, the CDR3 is TGTGCCAGCAGCCTAGCCTTGACAGGGTTAATGTACTTC. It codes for CASSLALTGLMYF.

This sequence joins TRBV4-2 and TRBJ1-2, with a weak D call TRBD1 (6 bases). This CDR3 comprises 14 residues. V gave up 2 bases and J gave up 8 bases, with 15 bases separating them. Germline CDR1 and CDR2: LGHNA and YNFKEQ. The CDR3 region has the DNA TGTGCCAGCAGCCAACAAACAGGGATTAGCGGCTACACCTTC. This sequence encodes CASSQQTGISGYTF.